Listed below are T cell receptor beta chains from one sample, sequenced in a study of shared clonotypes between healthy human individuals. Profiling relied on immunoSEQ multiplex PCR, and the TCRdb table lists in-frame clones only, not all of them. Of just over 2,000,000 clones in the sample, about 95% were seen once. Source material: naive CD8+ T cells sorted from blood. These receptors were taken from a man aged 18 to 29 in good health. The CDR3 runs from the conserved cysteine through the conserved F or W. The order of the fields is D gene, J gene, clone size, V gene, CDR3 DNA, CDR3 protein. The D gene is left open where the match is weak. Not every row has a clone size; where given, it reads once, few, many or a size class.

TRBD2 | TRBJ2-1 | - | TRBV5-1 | TGCGCCAGCAGCCAGGGAGCGGGACTCCTGAACAATGAGCAGTTCTTC | CASSQGAGLLNNEQFF
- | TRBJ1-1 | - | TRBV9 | TGTGCCAGCAGCGTAGATGGGTGGGTGACTCGGAACACTGAAGCTTTCTTT | CASSVDGWVTRNTEAFF
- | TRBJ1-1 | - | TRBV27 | TGTGCCAGCAGTTTAGGATACGGGGTGAACACTGAAGCTTTCTTT | CASSLGYGVNTEAFF
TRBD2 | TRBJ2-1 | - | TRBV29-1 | TGCAGCGCCGAGTTAGCGGGGGGCTACAATGAGCAGTTCTTC | CSAELAGGYNEQFF
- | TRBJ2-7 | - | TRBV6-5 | TGTGCCAGCAGTTACGCCCGGGGCTACGAGCAGTACTTC | CASSYARGYEQYF
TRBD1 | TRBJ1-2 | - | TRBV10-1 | TGCGCCAGCAGTCCTGGGGGGACAGGCCTCGCTTATGGCTACACCTTC | CASSPGGTGLAYGYTF
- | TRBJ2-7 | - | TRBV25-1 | TGTGCCAGCAACGAGGGAGGCGACGAGCAGTACTTC | CASNEGGDEQYF
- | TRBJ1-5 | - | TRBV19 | TGTGCCAGTAGTGTGGACTGGGTTGGGTATCAGCCCCAGCATTTT | CASSVDWVGYQPQHF
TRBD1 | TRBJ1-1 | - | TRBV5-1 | TGCGCCAGCAGCTTGCAACAGGGGCTTAACACTGAAGCTTTCTTT | CASSLQQGLNTEAFF
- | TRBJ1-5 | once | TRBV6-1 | TGTGCCAGCAGACGGACCGAGGCGAGCAATCAGCCCCAGCATTTT | CASRRTEASNQPQHF
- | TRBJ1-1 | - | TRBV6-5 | TGTGCCAGCAGTGCCGCCGGGTCGGACTCTGAAGCTTTCTTT | CASSAAGSDSEAFF
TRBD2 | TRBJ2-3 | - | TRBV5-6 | TGTGCCAGCAGCTTGGGCGGGGGGACAGATACGCAGTATTTT | CASSLGGGTDTQYF
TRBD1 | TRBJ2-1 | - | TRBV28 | TGTGCCAGCTGGCGGACAGGGGTCTACAATGAGCAGTTCTTC | CASWRTGVYNEQFF
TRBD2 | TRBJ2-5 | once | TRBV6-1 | TGTGCCAGCAGTGAAGCGCTACTAGCGGGGCGGTACCAAGAGACCCAGTACTTC | CASSEALLAGRYQETQYF
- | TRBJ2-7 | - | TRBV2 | TGTGCCAGCAGTGGAGGTGGCGAGCAGTACTTC | CASSGGGEQYF
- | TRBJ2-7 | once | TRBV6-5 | TGTGCCAGCAGGACATACCGAGCTTGGGACGAGCAGTACTTC | CASRTYRAWDEQYF
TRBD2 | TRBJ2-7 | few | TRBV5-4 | TGTGCCAGCAGCTCAGTAGCGGGCTCCGTAGCCTCTCAGCAGTACTTC | CASSSVAGSVASQQYF
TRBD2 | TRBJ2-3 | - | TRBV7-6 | TGTGCCAGCAGCTTCGTCGGGCGGGAGGGGGAAGCTCGTTCCACAGATACGCAGTATTTT | CASSFVGREGEARSTDTQYF
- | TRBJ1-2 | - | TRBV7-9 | TGTGCCAGCACCCCAGACAACTATGGCTACACCTTC | CASTPDNYGYTF
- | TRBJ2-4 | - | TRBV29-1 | TGCAGCGTTGAAGATCTACGGGCAGGGTGGAACATTCAGTACTTC | CSVEDLRAGWNIQYF
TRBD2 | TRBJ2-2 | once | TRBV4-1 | TGCGCCAGCAGCCAAGATCGACGGGGGGGCCGCACCGGGGAGCTGTTTTTT | CASSQDRRGGRTGELFF
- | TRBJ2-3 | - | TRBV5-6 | TGTGCCAGCAGCTTGGCCATTTGGGGGGCCGCAGATACGCAGTATTTT | CASSLAIWGAADTQYF
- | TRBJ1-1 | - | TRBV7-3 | TGTGCCAGCAGCTTAGGCCCAAACTCTGAAGCTTTCTTT | CASSLGPNSEAFF
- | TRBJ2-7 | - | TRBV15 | TGTGCCACCAGCAGCCATGGGGAGTCCTACGAGCAGTACTTC | CATSSHGESYEQYF
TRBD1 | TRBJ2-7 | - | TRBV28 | TGTGCCAGCAGTCCACAGGGGGCAGGCTCCTACGAGCAGTACTTC | CASSPQGAGSYEQYF
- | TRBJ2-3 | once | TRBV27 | TGTGCCAGCGGAACAGATACGCAGTATTTT | CASGTDTQYF
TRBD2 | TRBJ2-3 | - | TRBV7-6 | TGTGCCAGCAGCCGTTCGGGGGGGGCAGATACGCAGTATTTT | CASSRSGGADTQYF
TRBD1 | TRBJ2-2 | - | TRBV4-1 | TGCGCCAGCAGCCAAGGGAACAGGGGGCAAGGCGGGGAGCTGTTTTTT | CASSQGNRGQGGELFF
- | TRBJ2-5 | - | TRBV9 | TGTGCCAGCAGCCCAGGAGGCCAGACCCAGTACTTC | CASSPGGQTQYF
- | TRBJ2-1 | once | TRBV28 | TGTGCCAGCAGTTTCTCAAACAATGAGCAGTTCTTC | CASSFSNNEQFF
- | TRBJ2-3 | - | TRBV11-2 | TGTGCCAGCAGCTCAGGCGGTGATACGCAGTATTTT | CASSSGGDTQYF
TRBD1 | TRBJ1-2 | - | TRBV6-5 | TGTGCCAGCAGACTGACAGGGGGCTATGGCTACACCTTC | CASRLTGGYGYTF
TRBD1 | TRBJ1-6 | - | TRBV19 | TGTGCCAGTACTGCGACAGGGGCCATAAGCTCACCCCTCCACTTT | CASTATGAISSPLHF
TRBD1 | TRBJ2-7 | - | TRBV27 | TGTGCCAGCAGCCGGACAGGGGGCAGCGAGCAGTACTTC | CASSRTGGSEQYF
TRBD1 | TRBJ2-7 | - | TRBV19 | TGTGCCAGTAGCCCCGGACAGGGCCTGACCTACGAGCAGTACTTC | CASSPGQGLTYEQYF
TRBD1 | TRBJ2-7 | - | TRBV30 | TGTGCCTGGAGTACTCCGGACAGGGTCTACGAGCAGTACTTC | CAWSTPDRVYEQYF
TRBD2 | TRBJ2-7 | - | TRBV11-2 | TGTGCCAGCAGCTTAGATAGGGCCCAGACTAGCGGGGGATCCTACGAGCAGTACTTC | CASSLDRAQTSGGSYEQYF
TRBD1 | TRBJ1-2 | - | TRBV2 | TGTGCCAGCGGCCACTTTGGACAGGGCGGACCTTATGGCTACACCTTC | CASGHFGQGGPYGYTF
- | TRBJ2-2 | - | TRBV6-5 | TGTGCCAGCAGTCTGACTAGTCTCTCCGGGGAGCTGTTTTTT | CASSLTSLSGELFF
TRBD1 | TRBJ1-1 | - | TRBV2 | TGTGCCAGCAGCTTGCCCGGGACAGGGGGCCTGAACACTGAAGCTTTCTTT | CASSLPGTGGLNTEAFF
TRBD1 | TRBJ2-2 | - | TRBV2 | TGTGCCAGCAGTGGGGACAGATTCACCGGGGAGCTGTTTTTT | CASSGDRFTGELFF
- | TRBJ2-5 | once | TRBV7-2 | TGTGCCAGCAGCTTAGAAGTGGGATGGGAGACCCAGTACTTC | CASSLEVGWETQYF
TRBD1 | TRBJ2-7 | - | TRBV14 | TGTGCCAGCAGCCAGGGGACAGGGTTAACCTACGAGCAGTACTTC | CASSQGTGLTYEQYF
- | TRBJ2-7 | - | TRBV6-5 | TGTGCCAGCAGTTATGAAACAGGTGCTTACGAGCAGTACTTC | CASSYETGAYEQYF
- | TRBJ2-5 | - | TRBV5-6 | TGTGCCAGCAGCTTGGAGGTAGCGCAAGAGACCCAGTACTTC | CASSLEVAQETQYF
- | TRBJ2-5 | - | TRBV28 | TGTGCCAGCAGTTTGAACCAAGAGACCCAGTACTTC | CASSLNQETQYF
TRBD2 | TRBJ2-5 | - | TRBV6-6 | TGTGCCAGCAAAACCCGGGGGGGCTCTGAGACCCAGTACTTC | CASKTRGGSETQYF
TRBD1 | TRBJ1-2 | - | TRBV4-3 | TGCGCCAGCAGCCAATTTACAGGGGACTATGGCTACACCTTC | CASSQFTGDYGYTF
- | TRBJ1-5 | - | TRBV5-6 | TGTGCCAGCAGCCCTGGGGGGGGTGGCGGTAATCAGCCCCAGCATTTT | CASSPGGGGGNQPQHF
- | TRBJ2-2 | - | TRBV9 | TGTGCCAGCAGCCTCGCAGGTGGGGAGCTGTTTTTT | CASSLAGGELFF
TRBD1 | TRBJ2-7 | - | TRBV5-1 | TGCGCCAGCAGTGTAGGACAGGGGTATTACGAGCAGTACTTC | CASSVGQGYYEQYF
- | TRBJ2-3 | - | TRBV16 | TGTGCCAGCAGCCTTACAGGGAGCACAGATACGCAGTATTTT | CASSLTGSTDTQYF
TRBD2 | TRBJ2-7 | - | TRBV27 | TGTGCCAGCAGTTTTGGCTACGGGGGGTACTACGAGCAGTACTTC | CASSFGYGGYYEQYF
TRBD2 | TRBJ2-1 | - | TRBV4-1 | TGCGCCAGCAGCCACCCGGGACTAGCCTACAATGAGCAGTTCTTC | CASSHPGLAYNEQFF